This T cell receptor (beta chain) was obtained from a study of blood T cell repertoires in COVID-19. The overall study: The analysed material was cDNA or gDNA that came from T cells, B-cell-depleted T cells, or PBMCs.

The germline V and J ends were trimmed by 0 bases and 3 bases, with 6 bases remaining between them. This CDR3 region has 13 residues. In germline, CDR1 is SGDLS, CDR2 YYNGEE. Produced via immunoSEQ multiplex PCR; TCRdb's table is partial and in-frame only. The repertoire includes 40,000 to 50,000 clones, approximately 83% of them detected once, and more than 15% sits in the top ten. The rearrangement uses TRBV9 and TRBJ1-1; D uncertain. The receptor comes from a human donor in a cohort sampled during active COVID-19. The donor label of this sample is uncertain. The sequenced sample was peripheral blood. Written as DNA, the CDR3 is TGTGCCAGCAGCGTAGGCGGGTACACTGAAGCTTTCTTT. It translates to CASSVGGYTEAFF.